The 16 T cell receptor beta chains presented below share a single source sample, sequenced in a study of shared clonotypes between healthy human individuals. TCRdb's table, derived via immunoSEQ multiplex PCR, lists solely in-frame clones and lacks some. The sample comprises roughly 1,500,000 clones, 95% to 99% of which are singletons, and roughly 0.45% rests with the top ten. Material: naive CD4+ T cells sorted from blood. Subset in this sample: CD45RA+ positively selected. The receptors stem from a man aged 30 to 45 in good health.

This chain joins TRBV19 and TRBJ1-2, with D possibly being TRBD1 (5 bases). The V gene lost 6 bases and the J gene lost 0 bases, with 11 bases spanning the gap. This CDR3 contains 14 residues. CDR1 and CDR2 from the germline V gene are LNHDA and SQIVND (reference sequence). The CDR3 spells CASRNPTANYGYTF. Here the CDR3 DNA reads TGTGCCAGTAGAAATCCGACAGCTAACTATGGCTACACCTTC.

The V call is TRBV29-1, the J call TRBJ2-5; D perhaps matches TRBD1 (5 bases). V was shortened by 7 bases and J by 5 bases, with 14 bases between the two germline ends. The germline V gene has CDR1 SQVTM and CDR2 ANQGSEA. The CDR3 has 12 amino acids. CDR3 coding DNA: TGCAGCGCTTCTCAGGGCTCGGAGACCCAGTACTTC. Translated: CSASQGSETQYF.

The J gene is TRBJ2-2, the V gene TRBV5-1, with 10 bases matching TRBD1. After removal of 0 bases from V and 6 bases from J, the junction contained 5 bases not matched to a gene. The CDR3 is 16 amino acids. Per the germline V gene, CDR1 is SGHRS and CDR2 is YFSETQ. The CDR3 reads CASSLGGTGVSGELFF. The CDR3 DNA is TGCGCCAGCAGCTTGGGAGGGACAGGGGTGTCCGGGGAGCTGTTTTTT.

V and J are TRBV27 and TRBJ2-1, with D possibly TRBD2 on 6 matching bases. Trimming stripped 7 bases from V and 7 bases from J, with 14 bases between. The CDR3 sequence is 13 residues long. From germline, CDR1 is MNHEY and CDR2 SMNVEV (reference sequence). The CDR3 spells CASIGSSENEQFF. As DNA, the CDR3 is TGTGCCAGCATAGGATCTAGCGAAAATGAGCAGTTCTTC.

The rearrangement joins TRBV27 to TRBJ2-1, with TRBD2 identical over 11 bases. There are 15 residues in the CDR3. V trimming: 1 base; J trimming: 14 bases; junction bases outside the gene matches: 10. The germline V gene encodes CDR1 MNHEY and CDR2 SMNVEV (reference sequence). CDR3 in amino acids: CASSLLAGGRVRKFF. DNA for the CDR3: TGTGCCAGCAGTTTATTAGCGGGAGGGCGGGTAAGGAAGTTCTTC.

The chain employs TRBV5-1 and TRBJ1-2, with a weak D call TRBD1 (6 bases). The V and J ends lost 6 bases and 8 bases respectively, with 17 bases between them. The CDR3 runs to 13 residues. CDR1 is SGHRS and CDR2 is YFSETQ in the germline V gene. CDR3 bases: TGCGCCAGCAAGAGGACGGGGGCTGAAGGCTACACCTTC. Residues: CASKRTGAEGYTF.

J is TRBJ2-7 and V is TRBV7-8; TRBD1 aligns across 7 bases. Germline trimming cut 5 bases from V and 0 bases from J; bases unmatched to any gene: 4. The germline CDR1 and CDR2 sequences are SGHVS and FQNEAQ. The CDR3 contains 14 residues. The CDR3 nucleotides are TGTGCCAGCAGCAATAGGGACAGCTCCTACGAGCAGTACTTC. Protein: CASSNRDSSYEQYF.

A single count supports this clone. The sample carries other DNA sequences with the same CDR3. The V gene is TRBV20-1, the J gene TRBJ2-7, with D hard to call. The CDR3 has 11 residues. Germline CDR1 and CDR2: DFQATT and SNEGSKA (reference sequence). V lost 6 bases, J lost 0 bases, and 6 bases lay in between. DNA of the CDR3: TGCAGTGCCTCCCTCTCCTACGAGCAGTACTTC. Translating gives CSASLSYEQYF.

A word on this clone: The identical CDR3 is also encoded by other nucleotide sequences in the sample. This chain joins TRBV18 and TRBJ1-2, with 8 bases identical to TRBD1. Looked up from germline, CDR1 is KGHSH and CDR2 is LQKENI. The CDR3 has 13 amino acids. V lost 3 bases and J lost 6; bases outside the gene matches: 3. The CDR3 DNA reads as TGTGCCAGCTCACCGGGACAGGTGGATGGCTACACCTTC. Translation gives CASSPGQVDGYTF.

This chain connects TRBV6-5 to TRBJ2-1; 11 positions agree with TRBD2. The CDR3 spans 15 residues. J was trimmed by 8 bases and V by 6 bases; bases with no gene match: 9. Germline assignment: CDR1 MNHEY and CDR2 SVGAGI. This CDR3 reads CASRGLAVGGDEQFF. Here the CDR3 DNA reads TGTGCCAGCAGGGGACTAGCGGTAGGTGGCGATGAGCAGTTCTTC.

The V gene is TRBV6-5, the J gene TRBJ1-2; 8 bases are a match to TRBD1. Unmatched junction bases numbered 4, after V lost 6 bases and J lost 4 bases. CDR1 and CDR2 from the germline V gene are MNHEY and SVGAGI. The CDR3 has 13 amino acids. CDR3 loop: CASRTGTGYGYTF. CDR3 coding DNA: TGTGCCAGCAGAACCGGGACAGGCTATGGCTACACCTTC.

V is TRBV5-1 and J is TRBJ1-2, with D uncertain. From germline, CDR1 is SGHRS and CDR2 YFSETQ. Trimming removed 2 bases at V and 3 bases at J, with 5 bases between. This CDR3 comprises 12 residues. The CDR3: CASSLTHYGYTF. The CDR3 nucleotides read TGCGCCAGCAGCTTAACCCACTATGGCTACACCTTC.

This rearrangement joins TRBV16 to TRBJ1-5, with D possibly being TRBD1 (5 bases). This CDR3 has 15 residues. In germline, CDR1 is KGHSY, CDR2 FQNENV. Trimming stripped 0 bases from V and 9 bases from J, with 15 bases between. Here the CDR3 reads CASSQSVVTERPQHF. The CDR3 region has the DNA TGTGCCAGCAGCCAATCGGTAGTGACAGAGCGGCCCCAGCATTTT. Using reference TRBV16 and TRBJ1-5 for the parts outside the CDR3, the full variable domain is GEEVAQTPKHLVRGEGQKAKLYCAPIKGHSYVFWYQQVLKNEFKFLISFQNENVFDETGMPKERFSAKCLPNSPCSLEIQATKLEDSAVYFCASSQSVVTERPQHFGDGTRLSIL.

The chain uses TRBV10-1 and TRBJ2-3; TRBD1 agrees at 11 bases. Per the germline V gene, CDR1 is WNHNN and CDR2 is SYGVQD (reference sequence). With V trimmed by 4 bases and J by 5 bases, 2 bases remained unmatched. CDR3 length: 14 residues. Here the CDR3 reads CASSGTGGLDTQYF. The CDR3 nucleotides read TGCGCCAGCAGTGGGACAGGGGGCCTAGATACGCAGTATTTT.

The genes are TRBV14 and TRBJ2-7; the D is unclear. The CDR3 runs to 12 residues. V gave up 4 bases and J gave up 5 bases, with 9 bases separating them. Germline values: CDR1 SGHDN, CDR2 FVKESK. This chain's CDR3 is CASSPLGNEQYF. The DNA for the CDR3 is TGTGCCAGCAGCCCCCTTGGGAACGAGCAGTACTTC.

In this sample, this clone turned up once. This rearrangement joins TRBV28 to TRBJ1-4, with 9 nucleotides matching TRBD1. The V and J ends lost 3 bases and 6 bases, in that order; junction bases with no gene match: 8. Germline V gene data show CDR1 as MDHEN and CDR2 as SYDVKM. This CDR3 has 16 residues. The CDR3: CASSFNRGPEYEKLFF. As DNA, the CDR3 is TGTGCCAGCAGTTTCAACAGGGGGCCTGAGTATGAAAAACTGTTTTTT.